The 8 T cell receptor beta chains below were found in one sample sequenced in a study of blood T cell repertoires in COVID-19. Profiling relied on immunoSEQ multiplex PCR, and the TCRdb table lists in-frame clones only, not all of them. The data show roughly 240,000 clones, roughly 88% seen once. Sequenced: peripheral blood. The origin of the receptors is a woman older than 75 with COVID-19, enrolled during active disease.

The CDR3 DNA reads TGTGCCAGCAGTTTAAATCCAGGAGGTCCTAGGGAGCTGTTTTTT. Translated: CASSLNPGGPRELFF. The V call is TRBV27, the J call TRBJ2-2, with a weak D call TRBD2 (5 bases). The CDR3 sequence is 15 residues long. Germline values: CDR1 MNHEY, CDR2 SMNVEV (reference sequence). V was pared by 2 bases and J by 9 bases, with 16 bases between.

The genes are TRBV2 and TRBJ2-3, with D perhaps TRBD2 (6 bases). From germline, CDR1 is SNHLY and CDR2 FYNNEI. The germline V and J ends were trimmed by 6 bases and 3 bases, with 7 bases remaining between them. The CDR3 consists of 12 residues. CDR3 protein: CASSGGTDTQYF. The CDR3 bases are TGTGCCAGCAGCGGGGGTACAGATACGCAGTATTTT.

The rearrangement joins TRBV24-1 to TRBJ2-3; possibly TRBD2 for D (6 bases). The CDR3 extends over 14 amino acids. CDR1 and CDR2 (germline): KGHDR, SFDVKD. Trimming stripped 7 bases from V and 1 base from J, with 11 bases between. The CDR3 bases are TGTGCCACCAGCGGGGGAGTGGGCACAGATACGCAGTATTTT. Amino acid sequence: CATSGGVGTDTQYF.

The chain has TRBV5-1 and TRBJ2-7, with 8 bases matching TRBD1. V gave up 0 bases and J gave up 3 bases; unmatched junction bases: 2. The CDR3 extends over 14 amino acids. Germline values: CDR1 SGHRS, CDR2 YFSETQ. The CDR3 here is CASSLGTGFYEQYF. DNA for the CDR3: TGCGCCAGCAGCTTGGGGACAGGGTTCTACGAGCAGTACTTC.

The CDR3 here is CASSTTSGGAGANVLTF. CDR3 nucleotide sequence: TGTGCCAGTAGTACGACTAGCGGGGGTGCGGGGGCCAACGTCCTGACTTTC. This chain joins TRBV19 and TRBJ2-6; 12 bases agree with TRBD2. The J segment lost 4 bases and the V segment lost 4 bases, leaving 5 bases of the junction unmatched. In germline, CDR1 is LNHDA, CDR2 SQIVND (reference sequence). The CDR3 contains 17 residues.

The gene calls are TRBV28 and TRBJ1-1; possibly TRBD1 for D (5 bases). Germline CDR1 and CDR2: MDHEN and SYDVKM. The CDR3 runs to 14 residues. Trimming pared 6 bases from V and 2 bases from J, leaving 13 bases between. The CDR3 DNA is TGTGCCAGCAGGCGGGACCCACAAAACACTGAAGCTTTCTTT. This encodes CASRRDPQNTEAFF. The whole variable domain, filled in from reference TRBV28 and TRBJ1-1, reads DVKVTQSSRYLVKRTGEKVFLECVQDMDHENMFWYRQDPGLGLRLIYFSYDVKMKEKGDIPEGYSVSREKKERFSLILESASTNQTSMYLCASRRDPQNTEAFFGQGTRLTVV.

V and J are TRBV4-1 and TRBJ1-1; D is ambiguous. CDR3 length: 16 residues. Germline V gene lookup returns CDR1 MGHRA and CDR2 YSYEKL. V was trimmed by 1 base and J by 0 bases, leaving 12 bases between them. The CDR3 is CASSQGRGQVNTEAFF. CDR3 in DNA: TGCGCCAGCAGCCAAGGGCGCGGGCAGGTGAACACTGAAGCTTTCTTT.

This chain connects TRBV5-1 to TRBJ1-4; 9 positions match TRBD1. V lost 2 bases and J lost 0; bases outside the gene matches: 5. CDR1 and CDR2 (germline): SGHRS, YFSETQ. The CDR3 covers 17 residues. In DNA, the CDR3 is TGCGCCAGCAGCTTTGGGACAGGGACGTCAACTAATGAAAAACTGTTTTTT. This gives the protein CASSFGTGTSTNEKLFF.